These T cell receptor beta chains were read from a single sample in a study of shared clonotypes between healthy human individuals. Clones were sequenced by immunoSEQ multiplex PCR, and TCRdb holds only the in-frame ones, with some missing. Among 1.4 million or so clones listed, approximately 98.5% were seen once. The sequencing sample was made of naive CD4+ T cells sorted from blood. Every receptor here comes from a man younger than 40 in good health. The CDR3 runs from the conserved cysteine through the conserved F or W. The D gene is left open where the match is weak. The size of a clone is reported for some rows only, either as once, few or many, or as a class for expanded clones.

j_call clone_size v_call d_call cdr3_nt cdr3_aa
TRBJ2-7 . TRBV7-9 TRBD1 TGTGCCAGCAGCCCTTGGGACAGGGCCACTGGCGAGCAGTACTTC CASSPWDRATGEQYF
TRBJ2-1 . TRBV2 TRBD2 TGTGCCAGCACTACTAGCGGGAGTGTCAATGAGCAGTTCTTC CASTTSGSVNEQFF
TRBJ2-2 . TRBV19 . TGTGCCAGTAGTCTCCGGGCAGGGACCACCGGGGAGCTGTTTTTT CASSLRAGTTGELFF
TRBJ2-3 . TRBV11-3 . TGTGCCAGCAGCTTAAACGGAGCAGATACGCAGTATTTT CASSLNGADTQYF
TRBJ2-5 . TRBV5-4 TRBD1 TGTGCCAGCAGCTTGTCGGGAAAGGGGGCTTTGCAGACCCAGTACTTC CASSLSGKGALQTQYF
TRBJ2-5 . TRBV5-4 . TGTGCCAGCAGCTTGGGGGCCGTAGGTCAAGAGACCCAGTACTTC CASSLGAVGQETQYF
TRBJ1-1 . TRBV28 TRBD1 TGTGCCAGCAGTTCATCCGGGACAGGGGGCCGCACTGAAGCTTTCTTT CASSSSGTGGRTEAFF
TRBJ2-3 . TRBV9 TRBD2 TGTGCCACCTCAGCGCTGGGCGGGACTAGCGGGAGCCCCACAGATACGCAGTATTTT CATSALGGTSGSPTDTQYF
TRBJ2-5 . TRBV7-2 . TGTGCCAGCAGCGCCTTGGGGACAAAGAAAGAGACCCAGTACTTC CASSALGTKKETQYF
TRBJ2-5 . TRBV5-1 . TGCGCCAGCAGTCTACCAGGGGAGACCCAGTACTTC CASSLPGETQYF
TRBJ2-5 . TRBV7-2 TRBD1 TGTGCCAGCAGCAGGACAGGGGGCCGGGAGACCCAGTACTTC CASSRTGGRETQYF
TRBJ2-7 . TRBV6-1 . TGTGCCAGCAGGAGAAACGAGCAGTACTTC CASRRNEQYF
TRBJ2-5 once TRBV4-1 TRBD2 TGCGCCAGCAGCCAAGGTAACGGGAGGCAGGAGACCCAGTACTTC CASSQGNGRQETQYF
TRBJ1-1 . TRBV21-1 . TGTGCCAGCAGCCGAGGGAGTTTCCCCTGGAACACTGAAGCTTTCTTT CASSRGSFPWNTEAFF
TRBJ1-5 . TRBV11-2 . TGTGCCAGCAGCTCAGCCCTTGGCCCAAATAGCAATCAGCCCCAGCATTTT CASSSALGPNSNQPQHF
TRBJ2-5 . TRBV10-3 TRBD2 TGTGCCATCGCTGCGGGAGCGGGTGAGACCCAGTACTTC CAIAAGAGETQYF
TRBJ2-3 . TRBV5-1 . TGCGCCAGCATATTACAAGAGCCTAGCACAGATACGCAGTATTTT CASILQEPSTDTQYF
TRBJ2-7 once TRBV28 . TGTGCCAGCAGTTTAGCGTTGGGCGAGCAGTACTTC CASSLALGEQYF
TRBJ1-3 . TRBV18 . TGTGCCAGCTCACCACCCCCGGTTATCTCTGGAAACACCATATATTTT CASSPPPVISGNTIYF
TRBJ2-7 . TRBV11-1 . TGTGCCAGCAGCTTACCTGGACAGGGAGGGAGAACGGACTTC CASSLPGQGGRTDF
TRBJ1-5 . TRBV7-9 . TGTGCCAGCAGCTTCGGGGTCGCGGGCAATCAGCCCCAGCATTTT CASSFGVAGNQPQHF
TRBJ2-1 . TRBV6-4 TRBD2 TGTGCCAGCAGAACTCTAGCGGGAGAGGTTGGGGAGCAGTTCTTC CASRTLAGEVGEQFF
TRBJ1-2 . TRBV18 . TGTGCCAGCTCGCCGTCTCGCGAGGGCGCGCAAGGCTACACCTTC CASSPSREGAQGYTF
TRBJ2-7 . TRBV29-1 . TGCAGCGTTGTGCAGGGTTTATTCTACGAGCAGTACTTC CSVVQGLFYEQYF